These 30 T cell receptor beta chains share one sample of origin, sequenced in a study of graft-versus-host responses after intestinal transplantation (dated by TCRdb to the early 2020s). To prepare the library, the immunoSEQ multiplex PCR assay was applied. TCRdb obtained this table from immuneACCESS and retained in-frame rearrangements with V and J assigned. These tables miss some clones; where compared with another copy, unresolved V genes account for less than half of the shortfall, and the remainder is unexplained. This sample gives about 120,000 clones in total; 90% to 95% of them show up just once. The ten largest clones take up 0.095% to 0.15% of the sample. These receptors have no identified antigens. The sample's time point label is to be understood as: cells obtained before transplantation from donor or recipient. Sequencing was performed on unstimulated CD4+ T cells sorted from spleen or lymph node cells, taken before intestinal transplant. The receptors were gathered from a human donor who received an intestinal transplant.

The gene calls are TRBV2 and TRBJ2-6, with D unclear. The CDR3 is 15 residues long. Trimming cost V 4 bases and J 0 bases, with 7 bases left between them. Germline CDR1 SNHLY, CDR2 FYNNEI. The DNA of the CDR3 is TGTGCCAGCAGTGGGTTAGACTCTGGGGCCAACGTCCTGACTTTC. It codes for CASSGLDSGANVLTF.

CDR3: CATSRGKLNEKLFF. In DNA form, the CDR3 reads TGTGCCACCAGCAGAGGGAAACTTAATGAAAAACTGTTTTTT. The rearrangement uses TRBV15 and TRBJ1-4; D is uncertain. This CDR3 region has 14 residues. CDR1 and CDR2 (germline): LNHNV, YYDKDF (reference sequence). Trimming took 1 base from V and 4 from J, leaving 7 bases between them.

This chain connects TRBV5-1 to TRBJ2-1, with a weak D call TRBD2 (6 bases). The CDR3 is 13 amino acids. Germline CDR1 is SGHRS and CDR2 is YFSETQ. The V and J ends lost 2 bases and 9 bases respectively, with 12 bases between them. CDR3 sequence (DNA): TGCGCCAGCAGCTTCCGGGACTCGGTTGAGCAGTTCTTC. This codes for CASSFRDSVEQFF.

Written as DNA, the CDR3 is TGTGCCTGGAGGGACGGACACAGGGTGCGCTATGGCTACACCTTC. Translating it yields CAWRDGHRVRYGYTF. The chain combines TRBV30 with TRBJ1-2; tentative D call: TRBD1 (6 bases). Germline CDR1 reads GTSNPN; CDR2 reads SVGIG (reference sequence). The CDR3 loop spans 15 amino acids. Trimming shortened V by 3 bases and J by 4 bases, and 18 bases separated the two germline ends.

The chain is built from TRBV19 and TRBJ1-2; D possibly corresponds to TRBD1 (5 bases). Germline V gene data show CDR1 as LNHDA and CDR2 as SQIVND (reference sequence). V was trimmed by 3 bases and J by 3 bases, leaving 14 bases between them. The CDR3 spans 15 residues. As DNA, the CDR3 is TGTGCCAGTAGTATGCACTCTCAAGGGGACTATGGCTACACCTTC. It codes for CASSMHSQGDYGYTF.

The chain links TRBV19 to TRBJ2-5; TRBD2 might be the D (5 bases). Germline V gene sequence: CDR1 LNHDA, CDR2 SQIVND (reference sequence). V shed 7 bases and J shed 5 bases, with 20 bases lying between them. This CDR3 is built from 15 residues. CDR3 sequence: CASTGVGVIGETQYF. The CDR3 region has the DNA TGTGCCAGTACCGGGGTCGGGGTAATTGGGGAGACCCAGTACTTC.

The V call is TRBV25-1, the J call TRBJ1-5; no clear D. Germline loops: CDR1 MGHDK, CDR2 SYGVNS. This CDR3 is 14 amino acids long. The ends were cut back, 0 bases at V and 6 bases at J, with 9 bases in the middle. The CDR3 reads CASSEYLGSQPQHF. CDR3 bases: TGTGCCAGCAGTGAATATCTCGGCTCTCAGCCCCAGCATTTT.

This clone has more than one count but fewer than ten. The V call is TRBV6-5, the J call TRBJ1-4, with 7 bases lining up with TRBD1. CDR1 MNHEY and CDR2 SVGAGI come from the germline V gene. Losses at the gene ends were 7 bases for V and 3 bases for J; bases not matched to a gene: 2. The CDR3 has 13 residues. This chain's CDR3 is CASTTGANEKLFF. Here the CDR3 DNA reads TGTGCCAGCACAACAGGGGCTAATGAAAAACTGTTTTTT.

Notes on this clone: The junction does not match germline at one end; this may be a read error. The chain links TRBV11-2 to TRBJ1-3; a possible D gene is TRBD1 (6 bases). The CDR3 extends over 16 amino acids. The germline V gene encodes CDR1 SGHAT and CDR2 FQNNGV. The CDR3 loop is CASSLHGGRSGSTIYF. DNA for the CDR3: TGTGCCAGCAGCTTACATGGGGGCCGCTCTGGAAGCACCATATATTTT. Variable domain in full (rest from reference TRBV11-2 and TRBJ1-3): EAGVAQSPRYKIIEKRQSVAFWCNPISGHATLYWYQQILGQGPKLLIQFQNNGVVDDSQLPKDRFSAERLKGVDSTLKIQPAKLEDSAVYLCASSLHGGRSGSTIYFGEGSWLTVV.

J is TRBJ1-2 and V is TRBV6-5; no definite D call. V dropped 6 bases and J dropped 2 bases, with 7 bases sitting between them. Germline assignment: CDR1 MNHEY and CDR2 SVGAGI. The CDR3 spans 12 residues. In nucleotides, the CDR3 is TGTGCCAGCAGACAGAGAAACTATGGCTACACCTTC. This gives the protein CASRQRNYGYTF.

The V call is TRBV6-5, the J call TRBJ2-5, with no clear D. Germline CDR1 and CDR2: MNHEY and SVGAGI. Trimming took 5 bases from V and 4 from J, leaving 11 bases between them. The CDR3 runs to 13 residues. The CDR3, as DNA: TGTGCCAGCAGTCGTAGATATACAGAGACCCAGTACTTC. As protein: CASSRRYTETQYF.

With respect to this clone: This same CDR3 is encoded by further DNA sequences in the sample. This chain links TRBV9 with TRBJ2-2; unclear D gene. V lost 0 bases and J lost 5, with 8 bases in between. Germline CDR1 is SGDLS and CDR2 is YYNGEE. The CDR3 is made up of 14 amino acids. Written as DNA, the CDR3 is TGTGCCAGCAGCGTAGTGTCGAGTACCGGGGAGCTGTTTTTT. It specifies CASSVVSSTGELFF.

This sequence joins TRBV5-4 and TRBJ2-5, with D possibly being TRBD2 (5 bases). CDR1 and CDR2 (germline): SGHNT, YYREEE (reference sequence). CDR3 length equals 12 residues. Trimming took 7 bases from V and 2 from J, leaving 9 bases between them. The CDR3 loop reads CASGGPQETQYF. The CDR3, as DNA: TGTGCCAGCGGCGGGCCTCAAGAGACCCAGTACTTC.

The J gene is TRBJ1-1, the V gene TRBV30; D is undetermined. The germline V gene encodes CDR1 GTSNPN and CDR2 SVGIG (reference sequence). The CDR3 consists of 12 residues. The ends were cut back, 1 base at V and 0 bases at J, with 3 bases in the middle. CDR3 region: CAWSGLNTEAFF. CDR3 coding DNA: TGTGCCTGGAGTGGACTGAACACTGAAGCTTTCTTT. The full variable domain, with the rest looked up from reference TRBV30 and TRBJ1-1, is SQTIHQWPATLVQPVGSPLSLECTVEGTSNPNLYWYRQAAGRGLQLLFYSVGIGQISSEVPQNLSASRPQDRQFILSSKKLLLSDSGFYLCAWSGLNTEAFFGQGTRLTVV.

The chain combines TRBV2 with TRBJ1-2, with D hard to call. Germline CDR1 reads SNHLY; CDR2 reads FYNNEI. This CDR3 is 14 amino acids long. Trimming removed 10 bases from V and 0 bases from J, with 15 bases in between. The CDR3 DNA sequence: TGTGCCACACTAAGGGTCGGAGCTAACTATGGCTACACCTTC. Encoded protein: CATLRVGANYGYTF.

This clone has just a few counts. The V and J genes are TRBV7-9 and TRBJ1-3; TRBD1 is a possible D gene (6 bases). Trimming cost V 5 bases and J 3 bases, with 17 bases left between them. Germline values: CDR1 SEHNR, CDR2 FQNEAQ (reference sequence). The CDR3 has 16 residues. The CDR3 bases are TGTGCCAGCAGCAACCCGCCAGGGGCCCATGGAAACACCATATATTTT. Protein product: CASSNPPGAHGNTIYF.

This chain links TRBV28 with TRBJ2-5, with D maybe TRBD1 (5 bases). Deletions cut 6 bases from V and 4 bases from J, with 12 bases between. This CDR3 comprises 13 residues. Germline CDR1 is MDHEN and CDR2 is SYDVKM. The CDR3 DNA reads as TGTGCCAGCAGACCAGGGTCCGGAGAGACCCAGTACTTC. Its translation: CASRPGSGETQYF.

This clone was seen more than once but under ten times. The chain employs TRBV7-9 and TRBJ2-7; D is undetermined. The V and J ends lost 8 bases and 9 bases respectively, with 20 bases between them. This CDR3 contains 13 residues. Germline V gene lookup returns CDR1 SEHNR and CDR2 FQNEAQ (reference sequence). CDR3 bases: TGTGCCAGCTGCACACACGGAGTCCCAGGGCAGTACTTC. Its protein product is CASCTHGVPGQYF.

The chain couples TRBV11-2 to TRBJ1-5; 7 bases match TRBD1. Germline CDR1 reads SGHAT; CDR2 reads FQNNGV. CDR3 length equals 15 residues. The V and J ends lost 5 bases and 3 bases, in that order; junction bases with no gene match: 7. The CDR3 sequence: CASSRIGGPNQPQHF. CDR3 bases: TGTGCCAGCAGCCGGATAGGGGGCCCCAATCAGCCCCAGCATTTT.

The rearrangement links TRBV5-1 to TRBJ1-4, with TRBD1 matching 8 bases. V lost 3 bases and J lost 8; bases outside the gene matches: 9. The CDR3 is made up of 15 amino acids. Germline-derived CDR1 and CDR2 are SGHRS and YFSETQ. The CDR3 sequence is CASSSQGALNEKLFF. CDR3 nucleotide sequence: TGCGCCAGCAGCTCTCAGGGGGCTCTAAACGAAAAACTGTTTTTT.

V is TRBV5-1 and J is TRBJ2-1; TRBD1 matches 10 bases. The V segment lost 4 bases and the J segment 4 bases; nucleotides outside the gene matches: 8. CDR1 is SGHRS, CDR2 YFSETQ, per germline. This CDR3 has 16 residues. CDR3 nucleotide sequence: TGCGCCAGCAGCCGCAAGACAGGGGGCTATTACAATGAGCAGTTCTTC. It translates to CASSRKTGGYYNEQFF.

CDR3 in amino acids: CASSIRGDAGGPRQFF. The CDR3 DNA reads TGTGCCAGCAGCATAAGGGGTGATGCGGGAGGGCCTCGTCAGTTCTTC. The chain has TRBV7-9 and TRBJ2-1; TRBD2 agrees at 9 bases. The junction had 18 bases not matched to a gene; V was cut back by 5 bases and J by 13 bases. CDR1 SEHNR and CDR2 FQNEAQ come from the germline V gene (reference sequence). CDR3 length: 16 amino acids.

DNA of the CDR3: TGTGCCAGTAGCTACTCCACAAGGACGAACACTGAAGCTTTCTTT. Amino acids: CASSYSTRTNTEAFF. This rearrangement joins TRBV19 to TRBJ1-1; no clear D gene. Germline V lookup: CDR1 LNHDA, CDR2 SQIVND (reference sequence). With 6 bases removed from V and 1 base from J, the gap between germline ends came to 15 bases. The CDR3 is made up of 15 amino acids.

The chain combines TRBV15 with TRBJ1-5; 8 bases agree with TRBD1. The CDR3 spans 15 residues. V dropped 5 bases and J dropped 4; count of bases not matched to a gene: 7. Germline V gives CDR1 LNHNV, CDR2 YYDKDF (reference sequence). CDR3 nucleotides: TGTGCCACCAGCGACGGGACAGGAGAAAATCAGCCCCAGCATTTT. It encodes CATSDGTGENQPQHF. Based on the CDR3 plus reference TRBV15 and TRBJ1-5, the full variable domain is DAMVIQNPRYQVTQFGKPVTLSCSQTLNHNVMYWYQQKSSQAPKLLFHYYDKDFNNEADTPDNFQSRRPNTSFCFLDIRSPGLGDTAMYLCATSDGTGENQPQHFGDGTRLSIL.

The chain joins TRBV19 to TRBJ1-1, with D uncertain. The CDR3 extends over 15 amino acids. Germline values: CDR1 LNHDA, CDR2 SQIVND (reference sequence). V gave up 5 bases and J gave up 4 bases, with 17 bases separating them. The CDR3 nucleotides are TGTGCCAGTAGTTTGGTGGGCAGCGGAGGCACTGAAGCTTTCTTT. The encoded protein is CASSLVGSGGTEAFF.

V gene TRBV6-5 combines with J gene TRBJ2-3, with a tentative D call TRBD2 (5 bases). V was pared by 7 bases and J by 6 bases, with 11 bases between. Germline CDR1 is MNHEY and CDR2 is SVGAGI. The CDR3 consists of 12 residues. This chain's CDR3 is CASTDSGDTQYF. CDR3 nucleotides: TGTGCCAGCACCGACTCGGGGGATACGCAGTATTTT.

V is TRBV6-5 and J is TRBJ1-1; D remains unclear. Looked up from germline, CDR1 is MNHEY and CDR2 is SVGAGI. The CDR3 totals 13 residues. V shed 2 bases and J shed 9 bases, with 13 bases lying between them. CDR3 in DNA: TGTGCCAGCAGTTACGATCGCTTCGTCCAAGCTTTCTTT. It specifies CASSYDRFVQAFF.

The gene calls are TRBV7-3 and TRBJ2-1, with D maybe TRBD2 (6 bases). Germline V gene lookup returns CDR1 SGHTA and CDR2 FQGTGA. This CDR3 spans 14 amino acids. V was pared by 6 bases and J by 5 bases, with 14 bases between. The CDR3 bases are TGTGCCAGCAGGCGACTAGTTGAGGACAATGAGCAGTTCTTC. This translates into CASRRLVEDNEQFF.

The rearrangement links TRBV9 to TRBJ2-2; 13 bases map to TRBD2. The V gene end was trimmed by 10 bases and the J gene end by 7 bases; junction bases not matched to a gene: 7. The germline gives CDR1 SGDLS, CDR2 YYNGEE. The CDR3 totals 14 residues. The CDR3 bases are TGTGCCTCTGGACTAGCGGGAGTCGGCGGGGAGCTGTTTTTT. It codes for CASGLAGVGGELFF.

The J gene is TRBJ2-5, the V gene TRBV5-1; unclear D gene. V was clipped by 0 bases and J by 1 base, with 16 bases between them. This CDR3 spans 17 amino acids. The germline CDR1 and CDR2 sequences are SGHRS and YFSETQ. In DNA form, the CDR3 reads TGCGCCAGCAGCTTGGTACCGGGTATCCTTCTCCAAGAGACCCAGTACTTC. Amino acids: CASSLVPGILLQETQYF.